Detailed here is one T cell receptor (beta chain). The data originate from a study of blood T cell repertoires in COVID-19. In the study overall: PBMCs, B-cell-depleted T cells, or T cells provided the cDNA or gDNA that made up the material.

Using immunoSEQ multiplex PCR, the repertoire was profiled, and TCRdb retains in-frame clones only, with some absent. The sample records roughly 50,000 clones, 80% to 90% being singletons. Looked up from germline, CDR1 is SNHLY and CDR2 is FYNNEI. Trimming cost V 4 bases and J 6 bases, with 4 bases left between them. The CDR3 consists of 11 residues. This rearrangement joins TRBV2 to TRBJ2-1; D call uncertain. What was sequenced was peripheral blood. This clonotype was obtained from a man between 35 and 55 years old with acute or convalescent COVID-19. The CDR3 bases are TGTGCCAGCAGTGTCTTCAATGAGCAGTTCTTC. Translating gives CASSVFNEQFF.